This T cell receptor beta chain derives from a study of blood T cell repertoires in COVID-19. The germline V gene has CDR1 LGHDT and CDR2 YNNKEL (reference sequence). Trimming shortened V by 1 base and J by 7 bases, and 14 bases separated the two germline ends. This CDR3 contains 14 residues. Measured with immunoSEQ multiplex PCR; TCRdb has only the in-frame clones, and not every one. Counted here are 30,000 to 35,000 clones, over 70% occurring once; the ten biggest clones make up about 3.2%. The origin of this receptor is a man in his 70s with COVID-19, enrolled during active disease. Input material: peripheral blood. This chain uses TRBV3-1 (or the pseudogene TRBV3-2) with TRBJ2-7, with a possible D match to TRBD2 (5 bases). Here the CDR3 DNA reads TGTGCCAGCAGCCAAGCCGCTCCCTCGGGGGAGCAGTACTTC. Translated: CASSQAAPSGEQYF.